Shown below are 32 T cell receptor beta chains from a single sample sequenced in a study of blood T cells in healthy people across ages. A second PCR, run for roughly 7 to 11 cycles, used a sample-barcoded 5' primer plus a J-beta primer mix. From the 5' RACE reads, TCRdb called clonotypes with MiXCR, one entry per CDR3 protein. The sample lists 850,000 to 1,000,000 distinct CDR3 sequences, around 48% seen once, with about an eighth in the top ten. Sequencing used blood. The receptors here all came from a man aged 25 to 40 in good health.

This clonotype was picked up many times. This chain connects TRBV12-3 or TRBV12-4 to TRBJ2-3, with D maybe TRBD2 (7 bases). Trimming removed 7 bases from V and 3 bases from J, with 17 bases in between. The CDR3 is 15 amino acids. The CDR3 region has the DNA TGTGCCAGCACTTCCACGCGGGGGCAGACAGATACGCAGTATTTT. Its translation: CASTSTRGQTDTQYF.

The J gene is TRBJ2-5, the V gene TRBV19; D is possibly TRBD2 (6 bases). The J call may not be correct, given that the DNA end is closer to TRBJ2-7. This CDR3 comprises 15 residues. Germline CDR1 LNHDA, CDR2 SQIVND (reference sequence). The CDR3 is CASSPRGSLAYEQYF. CDR3 nucleotides: TGTGCCAGTAGTCCCCGGGGGTCACTCGCCTACGAGCAGTACTTC.

The CDR3 nucleotides are TGCAGTGCTAGAGATCGCGTTAGAGCCACCTACGAGCAGTACTTC. It encodes CSARDRVRATYEQYF. The chain carries TRBV20-1 and TRBJ2-4; no firm D call. The J call may be mistaken, given a closer DNA end match to TRBJ2-7. The CDR3 is 15 residues long. CDR1 and CDR2 (germline): DFQATT, SNEGSKA (reference sequence).

In DNA form, the CDR3 reads TGTGCCAGCAGCGAAGACCGCGGGACCACCAACACCGGGGAGCTGTTTTTT. The encoded protein is CASSEDRGTTNTGELFF. This sequence joins TRBV13 and TRBJ2-2; possibly TRBD2 for D (6 bases). Germline values: CDR1 PRHDT, CDR2 FYEKMQ (reference sequence). Trimming removed 5 bases at V and 2 bases at J, with 18 bases between. This CDR3 is 17 amino acids long.

This rearrangement joins TRBV6-5 to TRBJ1-1; D gene uncertain. V was trimmed by 2 bases and J by 0 bases, leaving 10 bases between them. This CDR3 spans 15 amino acids. Germline loops: CDR1 MNHEY, CDR2 SVGAGI. In DNA, the CDR3 is TGTGCCAGCAGTTACCAGCCAGATCTGAACACTGAAGCTTTCTTT. Its protein product is CASSYQPDLNTEAFF.

The rearrangement joins TRBV4-1 to TRBJ2-5; weak D call: TRBD2 (6 bases). Trimming removed 1 base at V and 5 bases at J, with 14 bases between. CDR1 is MGHRA, CDR2 YSYEKL, per germline. This CDR3 has 15 amino acids. For the CDR3, the DNA is TGCGCCAGCAGCCAAGGTCAGCGGGCCGGGGAGACCCAGTACTTC. It codes for CASSQGQRAGETQYF.

CDR3 bases: TGCGCCAGCAGCCAAGCAGACAGGGTATCGGGCTACGAGCAGTACTTC. Residues: CASSQADRVSGYEQYF. The chain couples TRBV4-3 to TRBJ2-5; 7 positions match TRBD1. The J call may be wrong; the DNA end is better matched by TRBJ2-7. The V gene's germline CDR1 is LGHNA and CDR2 YSLEER. CDR3 length: 16 amino acids.

The chain uses TRBV6-6 and TRBJ1-1; D remains ambiguous. The germline gives CDR1 MNHNY, CDR2 SVGAGI (reference sequence). V lost 2 bases and J 0 bases, leaving 7 bases between the germline ends. The CDR3 length is 14 residues. The CDR3 sequence is CASSYRRVNTEAFF. CDR3 sequence (DNA): TGTGCCAGCAGTTACAGGCGGGTGAACACTGAAGCTTTCTTT.

With respect to this clonotype: One junction end does not reproduce the germline sequence, and a read error may be involved. V gene TRBV7-9 combines with J gene TRBJ2-1, with a weak D call TRBD1 (6 bases). CDR3 size: 15 residues. Germline CDR1 is SEHNR and CDR2 is FQNEAQ (reference sequence). In DNA form, the CDR3 reads TGTGCCGGCAGCCAAAGCCGGACAGTCGTGAATGAGCAGTTCTTC. This codes for CAGSQSRTVVNEQFF. Complete variable domain (other parts from reference TRBV7-9 and TRBJ2-1): DTGVSQNPRHKITKRGQNVTFRCDPISEHNRLYWYRQTLGQGPEFLTYFQNEAQLEKSRLLSDRFSAERPKGSFSTLEIQRTEQGDSAMYLCAGSQSRTVVNEQFFGPGTRLTVL.

J is TRBJ1-2 and V is TRBV20-1; D ambiguous. This CDR3 comprises 16 residues. The V and J ends lost 1 base and 4 bases respectively, with 19 bases between them. Germline CDR1 reads DFQATT; CDR2 reads SNEGSKA (reference sequence). The CDR3 DNA reads as TGCAGTGCTAGAGCAATGAGAAGAGTTTCTGCCTATGGCTACACCTTC. It codes for CSARAMRRVSAYGYTF.

The chain combines TRBV28 with TRBJ1-2, with D hard to call. Germline assignment: CDR1 MDHEN and CDR2 SYDVKM. The CDR3 contains 13 residues. Trimming shortened V by 8 bases and J by 4 bases, and 14 bases separated the two germline ends. Here the CDR3 reads CASLSEPAYGYTF. The CDR3 bases are TGTGCCAGCCTTTCGGAGCCCGCCTATGGCTACACCTTC.

This rearrangement joins TRBV6-6 to TRBJ1-2; 10 bases are a match to TRBD1. This CDR3 contains 16 residues. Germline V gene data show CDR1 as MNHNY and CDR2 as SVGAGI (reference sequence). The V segment lost 5 bases and the J segment 2 bases; nucleotides outside the gene matches: 8. The CDR3 protein is CASSARDRGQNYGYTF. In nucleotides, the CDR3 is TGTGCCAGCAGTGCCCGGGACAGGGGCCAGAACTATGGCTACACCTTC.

The chain is built from TRBV20-1 and TRBJ1-2; possibly TRBD1 for D (6 bases). Germline V lookup: CDR1 DFQATT, CDR2 SNEGSKA (reference sequence). This CDR3 has 13 amino acids. Trimming stripped 2 bases from V and 1 base from J, with 8 bases between. The CDR3 here is CSARQGHNYGYTF. Here the CDR3 DNA reads TGCAGTGCTAGACAGGGACATAACTATGGCTACACCTTC.

This sequence joins TRBV5-1 and TRBJ2-1, with 8 bases identical to TRBD2. The trim removed 1 base at V and 7 bases at J, leaving 4 bases unmatched. CDR1 is SGHRS and CDR2 is YFSETQ in the germline V gene. This CDR3 is built from 14 residues. The CDR3 loop reads CASSLTERGNEQFF. The CDR3 DNA is TGCGCCAGCAGCTTGACCGAGCGGGGGAATGAGCAGTTCTTC.

The chain joins TRBV6-4 to TRBJ2-3; 7 bases map to TRBD2. Trimming cost V 0 bases and J 5 bases; bases outside gene matches: 5. The V gene's germline CDR1 is MRHNA and CDR2 SNTAGT. CDR3 size: 15 residues. The CDR3 region is CASSDSRTGGDTQYF. Written as DNA, the CDR3 is TGTGCCAGCAGTGACTCGAGAACGGGGGGAGATACGCAGTATTTT.

This chain connects TRBV4-2 to TRBJ2-1; D remains unclear. The CDR3 consists of 15 residues. Trimming stripped 4 bases from V and 7 bases from J, with 17 bases between. The germline V gene has CDR1 LGHNA and CDR2 YNFKEQ. The CDR3 DNA follows: TGTGCCAGCAGCCCCCCAGCTACCGGCTTTAATGAGCAGTTCTTC. Translated, it gives CASSPPATGFNEQFF.

This clonotype appeared a few times. The J gene is TRBJ2-1, the V gene TRBV24-1; perhaps TRBD2 as D (7 bases). The CDR3 runs to 17 residues. Germline values: CDR1 KGHDR, CDR2 SFDVKD. The V gene lost 4 bases and the J gene lost 2 bases, with 17 bases spanning the gap. CDR3: CATSDPGGPRPYNEQFF. CDR3 DNA sequence: TGTGCCACCAGTGACCCCGGGGGGCCGAGACCCTACAATGAGCAGTTCTTC.

This chain connects TRBV10-3 to TRBJ1-2, with D uncertain. This CDR3 is 14 amino acids long. Germline CDR1 ENHRY, CDR2 SYGVKD. V was clipped by 4 bases and J by 1 base, with 10 bases between them. The CDR3 coding sequence is TGTGCCATCAGTGTCACAGCCCTTAACTATGGCTACACCTTC. Amino acids: CAISVTALNYGYTF.

Points on this clonotype: This may come from a read error, since a much larger clone is one base off. The rearrangement joins TRBV10-3 to TRBJ2-1, with D possibly matching TRBD2 (6 bases). The CDR3 loop spans 14 amino acids. With 7 bases removed from V and 2 bases from J, the gap between germline ends came to 12 bases. Germline V gene lookup returns CDR1 ENHRY and CDR2 SYGVKD. The CDR3 protein is CAIMEGSPYNEQFF. DNA for the CDR3: TGTGCCATCATGGAGGGGAGCCCCTACAATGAGCAGTTCTTC.

This clonotype has just a few counts. This chain uses TRBV7-2 with TRBJ1-3; 7 nucleotides line up with TRBD1. The CDR3 has 17 residues. V dropped 0 bases and J dropped 3; count of bases not matched to a gene: 8. CDR1 and CDR2 from the germline V gene are SGHTA and FQGNSA. The CDR3 DNA reads TGTGCCAGCAGCTTAGCGGGTGACAGGGTATTTGGAAACACCATATATTTT. Translation gives CASSLAGDRVFGNTIYF.

The genes are TRBV20-1 and TRBJ2-5; D is perhaps TRBD1 (6 bases). The DNA end is a closer match to TRBJ2-7, so the J assignment may be wrong. Germline values: CDR1 DFQATT, CDR2 SNEGSKA (reference sequence). The CDR3 extends over 16 amino acids. Here the CDR3 reads CSARDPQGKGSYEQYF. CDR3 DNA: TGCAGTGCTAGAGACCCACAGGGAAAAGGGTCCTACGAGCAGTACTTC.

As to this clonotype: A much larger clone differs from this one at a single base, so this may be a read error. The chain combines TRBV29-1 with TRBJ2-4; 8 nucleotides line up with TRBD1. V dropped 5 bases and J dropped 13; count of bases not matched to a gene: 10. Per germline, CDR1 SQVTM and CDR2 ANQGSEA. The CDR3 contains 12 residues. CDR3 in amino acids: CSVKTGAYKQYF. DNA of the CDR3: TGCAGCGTTAAGACAGGGGCCTACAAGCAGTACTTC.

The chain uses TRBV4-2 and TRBJ1-5, with D maybe TRBD1 (6 bases). The CDR3 loop spans 17 amino acids. Trimming took off 0 bases at V and 4 bases at J, with 16 bases between the two ends. Germline CDR1 and CDR2: LGHNA and YNFKEQ. The CDR3 region is CASSQEAATGANQPQHF. DNA of the CDR3: TGTGCCAGCAGCCAAGAGGCGGCGACAGGAGCTAATCAGCCCCAGCATTTT.

As regards this clonotype: One base away lies a much larger clone, so this may be a sequencing read error. The chain links TRBV12-3 or TRBV12-4 to TRBJ2-3; D uncertain. The CDR3 consists of 10 residues. V shed 5 bases and J shed 11 bases, with 8 bases lying between them. CDR3 in amino acids: CASSQERQYF. CDR3 in DNA: TGTGCCAGCAGTCAAGAGCGGCAGTATTTT.

This clonotype was counted between two and nine times. The chain combines TRBV4-3 with TRBJ2-1, with 8 bases identical to TRBD2. The J segment lost 9 bases and the V segment lost 0 bases, leaving 10 bases of the junction unmatched. Germline assignment: CDR1 LGHNA and CDR2 YSLEER. This CDR3 region has 16 residues. DNA of the CDR3: TGCGCCAGCAGCCAAGATTTGGCGGGGGGCGCCAGTGAGCAGTTCTTC. This sequence encodes CASSQDLAGGASEQFF.

The chain carries TRBV3-1 and TRBJ2-1; TRBD2 matches 7 bases. The length of the CDR3 is 12 residues. Trimming took 2 bases from V and 11 from J; bases not matched to a gene: 3. Germline CDR1 LGHDT, CDR2 YNNKEL (reference sequence). CDR3 sequence (DNA): TGTGCCAGCAGCCAAACGGGGGGTAAGCAGTTCTTC. This translates into CASSQTGGKQFF.

This rearrangement joins TRBV6-1 to TRBJ2-3; D not resolved. This CDR3 comprises 14 residues. Germline assignment: CDR1 MNHNS and CDR2 SASEGT. Trimming shortened V by 10 bases and J by 0 bases, and 14 bases separated the two germline ends. CDR3 in amino acids: CATTYSYSTDTQYF. CDR3 sequence (DNA): TGTGCCACAACCTACAGTTATAGCACAGATACGCAGTATTTT.

The V call is TRBV9, the J call TRBJ2-5; a possible D gene is TRBD2 (6 bases). This CDR3 is 17 amino acids long. Germline values: CDR1 SGDLS, CDR2 YYNGEE. Between the trimmed V and J ends, which lost 0 bases and 5 bases, there was a span of 20 bases. In DNA, the CDR3 is TGTGCCAGCAGCGTAGAGACGGGAGATTTAGCTTTTGAGACCCAGTACTTC. Its protein product is CASSVETGDLAFETQYF.

This clonotype turned up a few times. This chain connects TRBV7-2 to TRBJ1-2; TRBD1 might be the D (5 bases). Germline loops: CDR1 SGHTA, CDR2 FQGNSA. V dropped 5 bases and J dropped 8 bases, with 15 bases sitting between them. The CDR3 contains 13 residues. In nucleotides, the CDR3 is TGTGCCAGCAGCCAAACCCCAGGGAAGGGCTACACCTTC. Its translation: CASSQTPGKGYTF.

The chain combines TRBV21-1 with TRBJ2-4; no DNA check was done on the table's D call, TRBD1. The J call is in doubt because the DNA end fits TRBJ2-7 better. TRBV21-1 is designated a pseudogene. This CDR3 comprises 14 residues. Written as DNA, the CDR3 is TGTGCCTCATGGGACAACAGAGATATCTACGAGCAGTACTTC. As protein: CASWDNRDIYEQYF.

In its sample, this clonotype was seen a few times. The chain uses TRBV7-6 and TRBJ2-7; TRBD1 is a possible D gene (7 bases). V shed 5 bases and J shed 3 bases, with 14 bases lying between them. Germline CDR1 and CDR2: SGHVS and FNYEAQ. The CDR3 spans 14 residues. The CDR3 loop is CASSPTGEDYEQYF. CDR3 nucleotide sequence: TGTGCCAGCAGCCCAACAGGGGAGGACTACGAGCAGTACTTC.

As concerns this clonotype: A much larger clone lies a single base off, so this may be a read error. This rearrangement joins TRBV4-2 to TRBJ2-3; TRBD2 agrees at 7 bases. CDR3 length equals 16 residues. The germline V gene encodes CDR1 LGHNA and CDR2 YNFKEQ. The chain's CDR3 is CAGSQVSGASTDTQYF. The DNA for the CDR3 is TGTGCCGGCAGCCAAGTGAGCGGGGCCAGCACAGATACGCAGTATTTT.